The present entry profiles one TCR beta chain with its context. Its specificity is unknown. V shed 0 bases and J shed 1 base, with 10 bases lying between them. Germline V gene data show CDR1 as MNHEY and CDR2 as SVGAGI. The CDR3 consists of 16 residues. The source of the sample is a study of cytomegalovirus exposure and HLA in healthy donors. About the study: Earlier sequencing of 150 million to 200 million T cells yielded fewer than 140 million unique TCR beta sequences. Counted in an early data release were approximately 85 million unique TCRs from HLA-typed donors.

General study points: The classifier reportedly diagnosed cytomegalovirus status with high sensitivity and specificity. The presence/absence work took it that sequencing depth was about the same across donors.

With 60 Vbeta and 13 Jbeta primers, the PCR was carried out. Only in-frame clones appear in the TCRdb table, and some are missing; sequencing was by immunoSEQ multiplex PCR. In the table there are 170,000 or so clones, around 74% of which are singletons. The chain joins TRBV6-5 to TRBJ2-4; maybe TRBD2 (7 bases). This clonotype was sampled from a male donor in good health and CMV-seronegative. Sequences were obtained from PBMCs. CDR3 residues: CASSYSGGAAKNIQYF. The CDR3 DNA is TGTGCCAGCAGTTACTCGGGGGGGGCGGCCAAAAACATTCAGTACTTC.